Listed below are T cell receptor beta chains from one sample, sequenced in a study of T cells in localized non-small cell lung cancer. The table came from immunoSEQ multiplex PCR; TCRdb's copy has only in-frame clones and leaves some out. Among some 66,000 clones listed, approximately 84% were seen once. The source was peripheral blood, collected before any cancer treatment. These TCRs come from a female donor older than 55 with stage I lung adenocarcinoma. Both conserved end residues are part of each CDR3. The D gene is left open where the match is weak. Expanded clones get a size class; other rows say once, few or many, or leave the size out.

CDR3nt: TGTGCCAGTAGGATTACTAGCGGGGGCTACGAGCAGTACTTC
CDR3aa: CASRITSGGYEQYF
v_gene: TRBV19
d_gene: TRBD2
abundance: NA
j_gene: TRBJ2-7

CDR3nt: TGCGCCAGCAGTCAGAAACATAACTCTGGGGCCAACGTCCTGACTTTC
CDR3aa: CASSQKHNSGANVLTF
v_gene: TRBV23-1
d_gene: NA
abundance: NA
j_gene: TRBJ2-6

CDR3nt: TGTGCCAGCTCACCCGATATTTCGGGGCAGCCCCAGCATTTT
CDR3aa: CASSPDISGQPQHF
v_gene: TRBV18
d_gene: NA
abundance: once
j_gene: TRBJ1-5

CDR3nt: TGTGCCATCAGGCCAGGGGAGCGAGGTACTGAAGCTTTCTTT
CDR3aa: CAIRPGERGTEAFF
v_gene: TRBV10-3
d_gene: NA
abundance: NA
j_gene: TRBJ1-1

CDR3nt: TGTGCCAGCAGCCCGGGGCACCTCGGAACCGGGGAGCTGTTTTTT
CDR3aa: CASSPGHLGTGELFF
v_gene: TRBV7-3
d_gene: NA
abundance: few
j_gene: TRBJ2-2

CDR3nt: TGTGCCAGCAGTTCCCCAGGGGGCGTCTACAATGAGCAGTTCTTC
CDR3aa: CASSSPGGVYNEQFF
v_gene: TRBV27
d_gene: TRBD1
abundance: NA
j_gene: TRBJ2-1

CDR3nt: TGTGCCAGCAGCTCTCGGGTCTGGGAAAAACTGTTTTTT
CDR3aa: CASSSRVWEKLFF
v_gene: TRBV7-2
d_gene: NA
abundance: NA
j_gene: TRBJ1-4

CDR3nt: TGTGCCAGCAGTGAAGGAAGCGGGATGGAGCAGTTCTTC
CDR3aa: CASSEGSGMEQFF
v_gene: TRBV6-4
d_gene: TRBD2
abundance: few
j_gene: TRBJ2-1

CDR3nt: TGTGCCAGCAGCAGACCGGGACAGGGCCAGTTCTTC
CDR3aa: CASSRPGQGQFF
v_gene: TRBV7-9
d_gene: TRBD1
abundance: once
j_gene: TRBJ2-1

CDR3nt: TGTGCCATCAAGAAGGAGCGATCCGGAGAGACCCAGTACTTC
CDR3aa: CAIKKERSGETQYF
v_gene: TRBV10-3
d_gene: NA
abundance: NA
j_gene: TRBJ2-5

CDR3nt: TGTGCCAGCAGCCTGACAGGAATGGGCAATGAGCAGTTCTTC
CDR3aa: CASSLTGMGNEQFF
v_gene: TRBV2
d_gene: NA
abundance: NA
j_gene: TRBJ2-1

CDR3nt: TGTGCCAGCAGTTACGGGTTTACTAATGAAAAACTGTTTTTT
CDR3aa: CASSYGFTNEKLFF
v_gene: TRBV6-5
d_gene: NA
abundance: NA
j_gene: TRBJ1-4

CDR3nt: TGTGCCAGCAGCTCCCGAGTAGCGAGCACAGATACGCAGTATTTT
CDR3aa: CASSSRVASTDTQYF
v_gene: TRBV11-3
d_gene: NA
abundance: NA
j_gene: TRBJ2-3

CDR3nt: TGTGCCAGCAGTGAATCTAATGATGGTGAGCAGTTCTTC
CDR3aa: CASSESNDGEQFF
v_gene: TRBV6-1
d_gene: NA
abundance: NA
j_gene: TRBJ2-1

CDR3nt: TGTGCCAGCAGCGTAGCACCGGCCTACGAGCAGTACTTC
CDR3aa: CASSVAPAYEQYF
v_gene: TRBV9
d_gene: NA
abundance: NA
j_gene: TRBJ2-7

CDR3nt: TGTGCCAGCAGCTCTATGGCCTTAGGAGGCTCCTACGAGCAGTACTTC
CDR3aa: CASSSMALGGSYEQYF
v_gene: TRBV7-6
d_gene: NA
abundance: NA
j_gene: TRBJ2-7

CDR3nt: TGCGCCAGCAGCCAAGACAGGGCCGAACGGACCGGGGAGCTGTTTTTT
CDR3aa: CASSQDRAERTGELFF
v_gene: TRBV5-1
d_gene: TRBD1
abundance: NA
j_gene: TRBJ2-2

CDR3nt: TGTGCCAGCTCCCCTTCGGGACCGCTCTATGGCTACACCTTC
CDR3aa: CASSPSGPLYGYTF
v_gene: TRBV18
d_gene: NA
abundance: NA
j_gene: TRBJ1-2

CDR3nt: TGCGCCAGCAGCTTGCAGATTAACTATGGCTACACCTTC
CDR3aa: CASSLQINYGYTF
v_gene: TRBV5-1
d_gene: NA
abundance: NA
j_gene: TRBJ1-2

CDR3nt: TGTGCCAGCAGCCTGACGTCTAGCACAGATACGCAGTATTTT
CDR3aa: CASSLTSSTDTQYF
v_gene: TRBV11-3
d_gene: NA
abundance: NA
j_gene: TRBJ2-3

CDR3nt: TGTGCCATCAGGGAGCGGGCCTCCTCCTACGAGCAGTACTTC
CDR3aa: CAIRERASSYEQYF
v_gene: TRBV10-3
d_gene: NA
abundance: few
j_gene: TRBJ2-7

CDR3nt: TGCGCCAGCAGCGGGGACAGGGCTGGAAACACCATATATTTT
CDR3aa: CASSGDRAGNTIYF
v_gene: TRBV5-1
d_gene: TRBD1
abundance: NA
j_gene: TRBJ1-3